A selection of T cell receptor beta chains follows, all from one sample in a study of high-grade serous ovarian cancer treatment subgroups. TCRdb's table, derived via immunoSEQ multiplex PCR, lists solely in-frame clones and lacks some. The sample shows under 10,000 clones, more than 60% of them seen only once. Source material: tumor tissue. The source is a human donor with high-grade serous ovarian cancer. Both conserved end residues are part of each CDR3.

>TRBV27|TRBJ1-2
CASSPFTGQGDYGYTF
>TRBV19|TRBJ2-7
CASSLRTGPLEQYF
>TRBV5-3|TRBJ2-7
CARSTSGATYYEQYF
>TRBV9|TRBJ2-7
CASSVSATSGYYEQYF
>TRBV7-6|TRBJ2-1
CASSWGDGLYNEQFF
>TRBV7-6|TRBJ2-4
CASSPELGGGNIQYF
>TRBV19|TRBJ2-7
CASSIAGGSYEQYF
>TRBV11-3|TRBJ2-6
CASSLAWGDSGANVLTF
>TRBV28|TRBJ1-1
CASRGQGENTEAFF
>TRBV6-1|TRBJ2-3
CASSDGQSTDTQYF
>TRBV6-5|TRBJ2-1
CASRYVGTSNNEQFF
>TRBV11-3|TRBJ2-7
CASSLDGIRDNNF
>TRBV6-4|TRBJ1-5
CASRGSNQPQHF
>TRBV19|TRBJ2-1
CASSEASQHNEQFF
>TRBV11-2|TRBJ1-2
CASSPEGRGYTF
>TRBV6-1|TRBJ2-1
CASSESWLALYNEQFF
>TRBV27|TRBJ2-5
CASSSLRGGQETQYF
>TRBV12-5|TRBJ2-1
CASAPAAVVNEQFF
>TRBV4-2|TRBJ1-1
CASSQDPTEAFF
>TRBV5-4|TRBJ2-7
CASSQAQLGGVYEQYF
>TRBV7-9|TRBJ1-5
CASSLVGGAGQPQHF
>TRBV13|TRBJ2-3
CASSLLASGTGADTQYF
>TRBV11-3|TRBJ2-5
CASSNRDRSETQYF
>TRBV19|TRBJ2-1
CASSKTSGSTQEQFF
>TRBV7-3|TRBJ2-3
CASSLTGDTQYF
>TRBV6-5|TRBJ2-1
CASSYPGRAGHNEQFF
>TRBV11-2|TRBJ2-7
CASRERDRTYEQYF
>TRBV2|TRBJ2-2
CASNTDRTGELFF
>TRBV20-1|TRBJ2-7
CSARMDYEQYF
>TRBV7-8|TRBJ2-1
CASFPGGTIYNEQFF
>TRBV7-2|TRBJ2-2
CASSRKGLAIGELFF
>TRBV13|TRBJ1-2
CASSLGQGGGYTF
>TRBV18|TRBJ2-5
CASSPRGGETQYF
>TRBV11-2|TRBJ2-3
CASSLEIGTQYF
>TRBV7-9|TRBJ2-5
CASSWTETQYF
>TRBV11-3|TRBJ2-1
CASSQGQGLRYNEQFF
>TRBV18|TRBJ2-7
CASSSGSSLDEQYF
>TRBV19|TRBJ2-1
CATRQGSVNEQFF
>TRBV11-3|TRBJ2-2
CASSSPSGRAVGELFF
>TRBV2|-
CASLGTAGEQYF
>TRBV4-3|TRBJ2-5
CASSRGEGQGAGETQYF
>TRBV7-2|TRBJ1-4
CASSITGADEKLFF
>TRBV18|TRBJ2-1
CASSPPGLNLPGEQFF
>TRBV5-1|TRBJ1-5
CASSTTTGVDQPQHF